This entry describes one TCR beta chain. The sample originates from a study of blood T cell repertoires in COVID-19. Study information: Specimens from acute and convalescent COVID-19 originated in the United States, Italy and Spain. In each case, the material was cDNA or gDNA derived from T cells, B-cell-depleted T cells, or PBMCs.

The authors' processing: Cell counts per sample came from amplifying reference gene primers. TCRdb's copy holds only in-frame clones and misses some; the assay was immunoSEQ multiplex PCR. V, J and clone size are taken as reported in that table, and D and trimming were inferred from the DNA itself. Of about 92,000 clones in the sample, approximately 81% are singletons; the top ten hold 38%. Trimming left V 3 bases short and J 1 base short, with 9 bases between. The V gene's germline CDR1 is MGHDK and CDR2 SYGVNS. The CDR3 has 14 amino acids. Sequenced sample: peripheral blood. This sequence originates from a man of 80 years or more with acute or convalescent COVID-19. V and J are TRBV25-1 and TRBJ2-5, with D possibly matching TRBD1 (6 bases). CDR3 sequence (DNA): TGTGCCAGCAGTGACAGGGGTGGCCAAGAGACCCAGTACTTC. Its translation: CASSDRGGQETQYF. Complete variable domain (other parts from reference TRBV25-1 and TRBJ2-5): EADIYQTPRYLVIGTGKKITLECSQTMGHDKMYWYQQDPGMELHLIHYSYGVNSTEKGDLSSESTVSRIRTEHFPLTLESARPSHTSQYLCASSDRGGQETQYFGPGTRLLVL.